This TCR beta chain was sequenced in a study of T cell changes during pregnancy in multiple sclerosis. Generated by immunoSEQ multiplex PCR, the TCRdb table keeps only in-frame clones and is missing some. Altogether 70,000 to 90,000 clones are present, roughly 95% being singletons, with the ten largest covering 0.65% to 0.95%. The ends were cut back, 8 bases at V and 9 bases at J, with 17 bases in the middle. Per germline, CDR1 SNHLY and CDR2 FYNNEI. The CDR3 sequence is 14 residues long. The source of this sequence is a female donor in good health, enrolled as a control in a pregnancy study. This rearrangement joins TRBV2 to TRBJ1-6; D might be TRBD1 (5 bases). The specimen was peripheral blood, collected in the second trimester of pregnancy. CDR3 coding DNA: TGTGCCAGCGACGCCGACAGAGCCCCTTCACCCCTCCACTTT. This codes for CASDADRAPSPLHF.